Below are 29 T cell receptor beta chains sequenced from a single sample in a study of T cell responses to AZD1222 COVID-19 vaccine. Measured with immunoSEQ multiplex PCR; TCRdb has only the in-frame clones, and not every one. The sample consists of about 120,000 clones, about 94% of them appearing once. The sequencing here drew on peripheral blood, taken 28 days after the second AZD1222 dose. The receptors were sampled from an adult who received the AZD1222 COVID-19 vaccine.

The rearrangement joins TRBV27 to TRBJ1-2; D remains unclear. CDR3 length: 15 amino acids. Germline CDR1 and CDR2: MNHEY and SMNVEV (reference sequence). Trimming took off 0 bases at V and 2 bases at J, with 10 bases between the two ends. In DNA, the CDR3 is TGTGCCAGCAGTTTATCGACTCCAACAAACTATGGCTACACCTTC. Its protein is CASSLSTPTNYGYTF.

The V gene is TRBV18, the J gene TRBJ2-7; no firm D call. The germline V gene has CDR1 KGHSH and CDR2 LQKENI. The CDR3 covers 13 residues. Trimming pared 5 bases from V and 6 bases from J, leaving 14 bases between. This CDR3 reads CASSSETGAEQYF. CDR3 in DNA: TGTGCCAGCTCAAGCGAGACCGGTGCCGAGCAGTACTTC.

The chain has TRBV7-9 and TRBJ1-2; no definite D call. The V and J ends lost 1 base and 13 bases respectively, with 13 bases between them. This CDR3 is built from 12 residues. Germline CDR1 reads SEHNR; CDR2 reads FQNEAQ (reference sequence). The CDR3 nucleotides read TGTGCCAGCAGCTTAGAGAATGAGGGTAGCACCTTC. It yields the protein CASSLENEGSTF.

J is TRBJ1-1 and V is TRBV7-9, with D perhaps TRBD1 (5 bases). Between the trimmed V and J ends, which lost 7 bases and 2 bases, there was a span of 17 bases. CDR1 is SEHNR, CDR2 FQNEAQ, per germline (reference sequence). The CDR3 covers 15 residues. The CDR3 spells CASTPMGGTNTEAFF. In nucleotides, the CDR3 is TGTGCCAGCACCCCGATGGGCGGGACCAACACTGAAGCTTTCTTT.

The genes are TRBV5-1 and TRBJ2-1; 11 bases agree with TRBD1. The length of the CDR3 is 16 residues. From germline, CDR1 is SGHRS and CDR2 YFSETQ. J was trimmed by 4 bases and V by 3 bases; bases with no gene match: 6. For the CDR3, the DNA is TGCGCCAGCAGCTGGACCGGGACAGGGGGTTACAATGAGCAGTTCTTC. Its protein product is CASSWTGTGGYNEQFF. The full variable domain, completed using reference TRBV5-1 and TRBJ2-1, is KAGVTQTPRYLIKTRGQQVTLSCSPISGHRSVSWYQQTPGQGLQFLFEYFSETQRNKGNFPGRFSGRQFSNSRSEMNVSTLELGDSALYLCASSWTGTGGYNEQFFGPGTRLTVL.

V and J are TRBV11-2 and TRBJ2-1; 8 nucleotides line up with TRBD2. The CDR3 has 15 residues. Germline V gene lookup returns CDR1 SGHAT and CDR2 FQNNGV. With 8 bases clipped from V and 3 bases from J, the junction kept 9 bases outside the gene matches. This CDR3 is CASWPLAGYYNEQFF. Here the CDR3 DNA reads TGTGCCAGCTGGCCCCTAGCGGGCTACTACAATGAGCAGTTCTTC.

The chain recombines TRBV19 with TRBJ2-3; 10 nucleotides line up with TRBD1. The CDR3 has 18 amino acids. Germline CDR1 reads LNHDA; CDR2 reads SQIVND (reference sequence). The junction had 9 bases not matched to a gene; V was cut back by 0 bases and J by 3 bases. As DNA, the CDR3 is TGTGCCAGTAGTATAGACCGGGACAGGGGTTTTTGGACAGATACGCAGTATTTT. Translation: CASSIDRDRGFWTDTQYF.

V usage is TRBV19 and J usage is TRBJ1-3; D gene unclear. The CDR3 has 14 residues. Trimming shortened V by 9 bases and J by 4 bases, and 16 bases separated the two germline ends. Germline CDR1 reads LNHDA; CDR2 reads SQIVND (reference sequence). The CDR3 bases are TGTGCCAGCGATAACCGACCGGGGGGAAACACCATATATTTT. This gives the protein CASDNRPGGNTIYF.

The chain uses TRBV5-6 and TRBJ1-2; D is possibly TRBD1 (5 bases). The CDR3 consists of 14 residues. Germline values: CDR1 SGHDT, CDR2 YYEEEE. Trimming removed 0 bases at V and 5 bases at J, with 11 bases between. Here the CDR3 DNA reads TGTGCCAGCAGCTTGGGGCGACAGTCGTATGGCTACACCTTC. Translation gives CASSLGRQSYGYTF.

V gene TRBV6-4 combines with J gene TRBJ1-1; D is ambiguous. Trimming removed 4 bases at V and 3 bases at J, with 9 bases between. CDR1 and CDR2 (germline): MRHNA, SNTAGT. The CDR3 loop spans 13 amino acids. This CDR3 is CASSVGKDTEAFF. CDR3 coding DNA: TGTGCCAGCAGTGTTGGAAAGGACACTGAAGCTTTCTTT.

The V call is TRBV6-5, the J call TRBJ2-4; D may match TRBD1 or TRBD2 (5 bases each). CDR1 is MNHEY and CDR2 is SVGAGI in the germline V gene. The CDR3 has 15 amino acids. Trimming left V 3 bases short and J 5 bases short, with 14 bases between. CDR3 sequence (DNA): TGTGCCAGCAGTTATTACAGGAGCGGAGAAAACATTCAGTACTTC. It specifies CASSYYRSGENIQYF.

This chain joins TRBV6-5 and TRBJ1-5, with 8 bases matching TRBD1. CDR1 and CDR2 from the germline V gene are MNHEY and SVGAGI. The ends lost 9 bases at V and 1 base at J; junction bases unmatched: 2. The CDR3 extends over 13 amino acids. The CDR3 nucleotides are TGTGCCAGTACAGGGGGAAGCAATCAGCCCCAGCATTTT. This gives the protein CASTGGSNQPQHF.

This clone was detected only once. DNA of the CDR3: TGTGCCAGCAGCTCCAGTGACATAACCCGTCGGACAACTAATGAAAAACTGTTTTTT. The encoded protein is CASSSSDITRRTTNEKLFF. The rearrangement uses TRBV11-2 and TRBJ1-4; D uncertain. This CDR3 is 19 amino acids long. The V end was cut by 4 bases, the J end by 0 bases, with 21 bases between. Germline assignment: CDR1 SGHAT and CDR2 FQNNGV.

J is TRBJ1-1 and V is TRBV29-1; unclear D gene. Trimming stripped 7 bases from V and 4 bases from J, with 13 bases between. Germline V gives CDR1 SQVTM, CDR2 ANQGSEA. This CDR3 has 12 amino acids. The CDR3, as DNA: TGCAGCGGAACGGACGTTGTCACTGAAGCTTTCTTT. Translated: CSGTDVVTEAFF.

The CDR3 sequence: CASSSGDFSPLHF. Written as DNA, the CDR3 is TGTGCCAGTAGTAGTGGGGACTTTTCACCCCTCCACTTT. V gene TRBV19 combines with J gene TRBJ1-6; maybe TRBD1 (5 bases). The CDR3 is made up of 13 amino acids. V lost 4 bases and J lost 9, with 10 bases in between. Germline V lookup: CDR1 LNHDA, CDR2 SQIVND (reference sequence).

This chain joins TRBV3-1 (or the pseudogene TRBV3-2) and TRBJ2-7; D gene uncertain. Deletions cut 4 bases from V and 7 bases from J, with 17 bases between. CDR3 length: 14 amino acids. The germline V gene encodes CDR1 LGHDT and CDR2 YNNKEL (reference sequence). The CDR3, as DNA: TGTGCCAGCAGCCCGCTGACCCCCGCCTGGGAGCAGTACTTC. Its protein is CASSPLTPAWEQYF.

The rearrangement joins TRBV12-3 or TRBV12-4 to TRBJ1-5; D gene uncertain. V lost 1 base and J 7 bases, leaving 8 bases between the germline ends. The CDR3 totals 13 residues. CDR3 sequence reads: CASSLEGDQPQHF. CDR3 coding DNA: TGTGCCAGCAGTTTAGAGGGCGACCAGCCCCAGCATTTT.

This clone came up a few times. The chain employs TRBV19 and TRBJ2-7; D gene uncertain. Trimming took off 5 bases at V and 2 bases at J, with 13 bases between the two ends. Germline CDR1 reads LNHDA; CDR2 reads SQIVND (reference sequence). This CDR3 has 14 amino acids. CDR3 sequence: CASSAQMGTYEQYF. The CDR3 region has the DNA TGTGCCAGTAGTGCACAAATGGGGACCTACGAGCAGTACTTC.

The chain links TRBV5-1 to TRBJ1-1, with a possible D match to TRBD1 (5 bases). CDR1 and CDR2 from the germline V gene are SGHRS and YFSETQ. The length of the CDR3 is 14 residues. With 0 bases removed from V and 5 bases from J, the gap between germline ends came to 11 bases. The CDR3 is CASSLVGVETEAFF. The CDR3 coding sequence is TGCGCCAGCAGCTTGGTAGGGGTTGAGACTGAAGCTTTCTTT. Complete variable domain (other parts from reference TRBV5-1 and TRBJ1-1): KAGVTQTPRYLIKTRGQQVTLSCSPISGHRSVSWYQQTPGQGLQFLFEYFSETQRNKGNFPGRFSGRQFSNSRSEMNVSTLELGDSALYLCASSLVGVETEAFFGQGTRLTVV.

Concerning this clone: The same CDR3 can be traced to other DNA sequences in this sample. This rearrangement joins TRBV6-5 to TRBJ1-1; D uncertain. Germline CDR1 is MNHEY and CDR2 is SVGAGI. This CDR3 region has 11 residues. The germline V and J ends were trimmed by 4 bases and 3 bases, with 3 bases remaining between them. The CDR3, as DNA: TGTGCCAGCAGTTCAGACACTGAAGCTTTCTTT. The encoded protein is CASSSDTEAFF.

The rearrangement uses TRBV19 and TRBJ2-3, with no clear D. The CDR3 totals 14 residues. The germline V gene encodes CDR1 LNHDA and CDR2 SQIVND (reference sequence). Trimming pared 2 bases from V and 2 bases from J, leaving 8 bases between. The CDR3 loop reads CASSIMSITDTQYF. The CDR3 DNA reads as TGTGCCAGTAGTATAATGAGTATCACAGATACGCAGTATTTT.

The chain recombines TRBV6-5 with TRBJ2-1, with D uncertain. V was trimmed by 6 bases and J by 0 bases, leaving 12 bases between them. CDR1 and CDR2 from the germline V gene are MNHEY and SVGAGI. The CDR3 has 15 residues. CDR3: CASRKEGSSYNEQFF. The CDR3, as DNA: TGTGCCAGCAGGAAGGAAGGTAGCTCCTACAATGAGCAGTTCTTC.

This clone showed up just once. The chain joins TRBV5-6 to TRBJ2-3; D unresolved. Germline assignment: CDR1 SGHDT and CDR2 YYEEEE. The germline V and J ends were trimmed by 4 bases and 3 bases, with 9 bases remaining between them. This CDR3 region has 13 residues. CDR3 protein: CASSLLGTDTQYF. CDR3 coding DNA: TGTGCCAGCAGCCTCTTGGGAACAGATACGCAGTATTTT.

The chain couples TRBV20-1 to TRBJ2-1, with D unresolved. CDR3 size: 11 residues. Germline V gives CDR1 DFQATT, CDR2 SNEGSKA (reference sequence). Trimming left V 6 bases short and J 7 bases short, with 10 bases between. DNA for the CDR3: TGCAGTGCCGCTTCGCCTAATGAGCAGTTCTTC. Its protein is CSAASPNEQFF.

This chain links TRBV6-5 with TRBJ1-5; D unclear. This CDR3 is built from 13 residues. V was pared by 6 bases and J by 5 bases, with 11 bases between. CDR1 is MNHEY, CDR2 SVGAGI, per germline. The CDR3 here is CASSTHGHQPQHF. The CDR3 DNA sequence: TGTGCCAGCAGCACACATGGACATCAGCCCCAGCATTTT.

The V gene is TRBV4-2, the J gene TRBJ1-5, with 10 bases lining up with TRBD1. This CDR3 comprises 15 residues. The junction had 5 bases not matched to a gene; V was cut back by 3 bases and J by 6 bases. The germline gives CDR1 LGHNA, CDR2 YNFKEQ. CDR3 DNA: TGTGCCAGCAGCCAGCTGGGACAGGGGTTTCAGCCCCAGCATTTT. This gives the protein CASSQLGQGFQPQHF.

The CDR3 DNA reads TGCGCCAGCATAACAGGGGACACCATATATTTT. The encoded protein is CASITGDTIYF. The chain links TRBV23-1 to TRBJ1-3; 7 nucleotides match TRBD1. TRBV23-1 is known as an ORF, though its function is uncertain. The CDR3 is 11 residues long. Trimming removed 7 bases from V and 8 bases from J; junction bases left unmatched: 2.

The chain combines TRBV2 with TRBJ1-6; D not certain. Germline V CDR1 and CDR2: SNHLY, FYNNEI. This CDR3 is built from 12 residues. Trimming took 6 bases from V and 9 from J, leaving 9 bases between them. For the CDR3, the DNA is TGTGCCAGCAGCAACCTGGGTTCACCCCTCCACTTT. This sequence encodes CASSNLGSPLHF.

The rearrangement links TRBV5-6 to TRBJ1-2, with D uncertain. The CDR3 spans 18 residues. V lost 4 bases and J 4 bases, leaving 26 bases between the germline ends. In germline, CDR1 is SGHDT, CDR2 YYEEEE. CDR3: CASSPQEQVLRRAYGYTF. The DNA for the CDR3 is TGTGCCAGCAGCCCGCAGGAGCAGGTCCTTAGGCGCGCCTATGGCTACACCTTC.